This T cell receptor (beta chain) was sequenced during a study of a mutant IDH1 vaccine in newly diagnosed glioma (TCRdb year 2021). A note on the overall study: Eight vaccinations were administered to patients in weeks 1, 3, 5, 7, 11, 15, 19 and 23, corresponding to visits V03 through V10. Vaccination was initiated 4-6 weeks after radiotherapy alone, or concurrently with temozolomide cycles in the chemotherapy-containing groups. Longitudinal TCRB deep sequencing was done for 20 to 25 treated patients, wherever samples were available for exploratory analyses. Of the roughly 30 treated patients, about 62% were male and around 40% were female, and the mean age was 40.4 years. Prior to enrollment, standard therapy consisting of radiotherapy alone, temozolomide alone, or radiochemotherapy with temozolomide had been administered to patients, with the combination being received by most patients. Peripheral blood was collected at six visits: V03 (baseline), V05, V07, V10, V12 and V13.

As to this clone: The specificity of this receptor is unknown. No base quality information exists; no much larger clone differs at one position.

The sample's time point, from its label and the paper: week 23, last vaccination. A 20-mer mutant IDH1 peptide at 300 micrograms in Montanide made up each vaccine dose, which was injected subcutaneously together with topical imiquimod. The donors had newly diagnosed IDH1-mutant astrocytomas of WHO grade 3 or 4 that showed loss of nuclear ATRX. The samples were drawn from NOA16, a multicentre, single-arm, open-label phase I trial in Germany that tested a mutant IDH1 peptide vaccine in humans for the first time. The DNeasy Blood and Tissue Kit was used to extract genomic DNA from EDTA blood for TCRB sequencing. The receptor library was made with the immunoSEQ multiplex PCR assay. Following the manufacturer's protocol, the hsTCRB Kit was used to amplify rearranged TCR beta chain sequences. An Illumina MiSeq was used to sequence the TCRB libraries. As for the original processing: The kit vendor's proprietary platform handled demultiplexing, trimming and gene mapping. TCRdb re-hosts the immuneACCESS table, in-frame sequences only. Its copies lack some clones; in the studies checked, an unresolved V gene accounts for under half of them, and the cause for the rest is not known. V, J and clone size are taken as reported in that table, and D and trimming were inferred from the DNA itself. This sample gives tens of thousands of clones in total; around 86% of them show up just once. The top ten hold 1.3% to 1.5% of the sample.

According to the germline V gene (reference sequence), CDR1 reads LNHDA and CDR2 reads SQIVND. After removal of 1 base from V and 2 bases from J, the junction retains 4 bases not matched to a gene. Inclusive of the bounding cysteine and phenylalanine, the CDR3 is 15 residues long. The only DNA kept is the CDR3, 45 bases in frame from the first base. Study-level results and caveats: According to the authors, sample limitations meant that analyses of patient blood samples could not be reproduced. PBMC samples for TCRB deep sequencing were selected based on availability. Pseudoprogression appeared unrelated to alterations in the top peripheral T cell clonotypes detected by TCRB sequencing. Immune responses induced by the vaccine were seen in approximately 93% of patients across multiple MHC alleles.

This receptor was taken from a man aged 40-49 years with glioma. This chain is built from TRBV19 and TRBJ2-7; TRBD2 fits 8 bases in the junction. Sequenced material: PBMCs, taken from a glioma patient whose treatment included an IDH1 peptide vaccine. The CDR3 corresponds to CASSIGSGGTYEQYF. Here is the DNA: TGTGCCAGTAGTATAGGGTCGGGAGGGACCTACGAGCAGTACTTC.